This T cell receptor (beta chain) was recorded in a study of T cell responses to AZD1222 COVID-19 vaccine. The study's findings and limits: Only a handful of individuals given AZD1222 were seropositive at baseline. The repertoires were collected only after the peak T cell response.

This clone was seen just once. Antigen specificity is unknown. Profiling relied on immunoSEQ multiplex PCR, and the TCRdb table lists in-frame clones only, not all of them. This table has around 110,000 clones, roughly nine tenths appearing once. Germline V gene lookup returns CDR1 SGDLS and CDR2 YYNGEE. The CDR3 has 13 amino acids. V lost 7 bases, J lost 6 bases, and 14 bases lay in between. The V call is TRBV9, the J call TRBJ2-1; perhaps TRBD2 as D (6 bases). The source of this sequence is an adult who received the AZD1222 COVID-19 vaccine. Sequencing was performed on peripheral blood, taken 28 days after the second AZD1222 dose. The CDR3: CASAGSGGNEQFF. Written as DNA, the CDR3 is TGTGCCAGCGCGGGAAGCGGAGGCAATGAGCAGTTCTTC.